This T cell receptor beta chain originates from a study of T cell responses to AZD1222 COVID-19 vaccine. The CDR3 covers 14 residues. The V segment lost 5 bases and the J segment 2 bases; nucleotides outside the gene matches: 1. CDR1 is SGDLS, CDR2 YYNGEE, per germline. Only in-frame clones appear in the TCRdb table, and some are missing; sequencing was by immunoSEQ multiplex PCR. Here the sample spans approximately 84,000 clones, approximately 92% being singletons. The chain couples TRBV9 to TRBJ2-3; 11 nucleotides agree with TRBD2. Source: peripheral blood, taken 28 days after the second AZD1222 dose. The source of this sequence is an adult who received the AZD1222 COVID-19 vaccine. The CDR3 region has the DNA TGTGCCAGCAGGGGACTAGCGGACACAGATACGCAGTATTTT. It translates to CASRGLADTDTQYF. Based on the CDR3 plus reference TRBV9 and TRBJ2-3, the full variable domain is DSGVTQTPKHLITATGQRVTLRCSPRSGDLSVYWYQQSLDQGLQFLIQYYNGEERAKGNILERFSAQQFPDLHSELNLSSLELGDSALYFCASRGLADTDTQYFGPGTRLTVL.